The following is a T cell receptor (beta chain) sequence with its context. The antigen is undetermined. Unique molecular identifiers were incorporated when the TCRbeta library was constructed. TCRdb independently ran MiXCR on the PCR reads; one entry per CDR3 protein. The profile shows approximately 79,000 distinct CDR3 sequences, 15% to 20% of them singletons. The data are from a study of T-cell reconstitution after alpha-beta-depleted transplantation in children. Study-wide findings and caveats: Several hundred expanded graft clones reportedly gave rise to the alpha-beta T cells present about two months after transplant. Surviving thymic progenitors and recipient T cells were the source of high TCRbeta diversity at day 60 in some patients.

V lost 0 bases to trimming and J lost 7 bases, with 17 bases between them. Germline V gives CDR1 SGHDT, CDR2 YYEEEE. The CDR3 consists of 15 residues. The gene calls are TRBV5-6 and TRBJ2-7; D may be TRBD1 or TRBD2 (5 bases each). This sample comprised PBMCs, mostly from graft donor cells, obtained 360 days after TCRalphabeta/CD19-depleted stem cell transplant. The clonotype comes from a male patient under 10 years old who had a stem cell transplant for acute lymphoblastic leukemia, so the T cells may come from the graft donor. For the CDR3, the DNA is TGTGCCAGCAGCTTGGTGGGACGCTGGGTGAATGAGCAGTACTTC. Residues: CASSLVGRWVNEQYF.